The 23 T cell receptor beta chains in this list originate from one sample, sequenced in a study of shared clonotypes between healthy human individuals. The table came from immunoSEQ multiplex PCR; TCRdb's copy has only in-frame clones and leaves some out. This sample has 2,500,000 or so clones; roughly 93% occur once, and the top ten carry 0.36%. The sequenced sample was naive CD4+ T cells from PBMCs. Regarding subset: CD45RA+ positively selected. The receptors were gathered from a man aged 18 to 35 in good health. Some clones in this sample may be carry-over from other donors' samples.

V usage is TRBV29-1 and J usage is TRBJ2-7; TRBD1 matches 7 bases. This CDR3 contains 13 residues. Trimming cost V 7 bases and J 6 bases; bases outside gene matches: 12. From germline, CDR1 is SQVTM and CDR2 ANQGSEA. CDR3 nucleotides: TGCAGCGCAAGACAGGGTGGGTTGGCCGAGCAGTACTTC. Translation: CSARQGGLAEQYF.

The chain employs TRBV27 and TRBJ2-2; the D gene is possibly TRBD1 (6 bases). The CDR3 consists of 17 residues. Germline V gene lookup returns CDR1 MNHEY and CDR2 SMNVEV (reference sequence). The V end lost 6 bases, the J end lost 1 base, and 18 bases lay between the germline ends. CDR3 in amino acids: CASSSPGTPGNTGELFF. For the CDR3, the DNA is TGTGCCAGCAGCTCTCCAGGGACACCTGGGAACACCGGGGAGCTGTTTTTT.

About this clone itself: The sample has other DNA sequences that encode this CDR3 too. The CDR3 reads CASSLGQGLPYEQYF. CDR3 DNA sequence: TGCGCCAGCAGCTTGGGGCAGGGCCTCCCTTACGAGCAGTACTTC. The chain is built from TRBV5-1 and TRBJ2-7, with TRBD1 as a possible D gene (5 bases). Trimming cost V 0 bases and J 4 bases, with 14 bases left between them. The CDR3 has 15 amino acids. Germline V gene lookup returns CDR1 SGHRS and CDR2 YFSETQ.

The V and J genes are TRBV6-6 and TRBJ2-7; 12 bases are shared with TRBD2. The V and J ends lost 2 bases and 5 bases, in that order; junction bases with no gene match: 7. The CDR3 has 16 amino acids. Looked up from germline, CDR1 is MNHNY and CDR2 is SVGAGI (reference sequence). CDR3 nucleotide sequence: TGTGCCAGCAGTTACCATCTAGCGGGAGGGCCGGACGAGCAGTACTTC. It translates to CASSYHLAGGPDEQYF.

The chain uses TRBV28 and TRBJ1-2; 8 bases map to TRBD1. The J segment lost 1 base and the V segment lost 6 bases, leaving 7 bases of the junction unmatched. The CDR3 is 15 residues long. In germline, CDR1 is MDHEN, CDR2 SYDVKM. The CDR3 sequence is CASSQNRGGNYGYTF. The CDR3 DNA reads TGTGCCAGCAGCCAAAACAGGGGGGGTAACTATGGCTACACCTTC.

This chain joins TRBV2 and TRBJ2-1; D not resolved. CDR1 SNHLY and CDR2 FYNNEI come from the germline V gene. V lost 8 bases and J lost 0, with 14 bases in between. There are 15 residues in the CDR3. Here the CDR3 DNA reads TGTGCCAGCCGCCTTAGGGCGAGCTCCTACAATGAGCAGTTCTTC. Translating gives CASRLRASSYNEQFF.

The rearrangement uses TRBV5-1 and TRBJ1-1; unclear D gene. Germline-derived CDR1 and CDR2 are SGHRS and YFSETQ. V shed 4 bases and J shed 1 base, with 14 bases lying between them. The CDR3 sequence is 15 residues long. CDR3 amino acids: CASSPPLGKNTEAFF. CDR3 nucleotides: TGCGCCAGCAGCCCGCCGTTGGGCAAGAACACTGAAGCTTTCTTT.

This rearrangement joins TRBV28 to TRBJ1-5, with D perhaps matching TRBD1 (5 bases). Germline V lookup: CDR1 MDHEN, CDR2 SYDVKM. V was shortened by 6 bases and J by 0 bases, with 12 bases between the two germline ends. The CDR3 has 15 residues. CDR3 sequence: CASRGGDYSNQPQHF. For the CDR3, the DNA is TGTGCCAGCAGGGGGGGGGACTATAGCAATCAGCCCCAGCATTTT. Full variable domain (outside the CDR3, taken from reference TRBV28 and TRBJ1-5): DVKVTQSSRYLVKRTGEKVFLECVQDMDHENMFWYRQDPGLGLRLIYFSYDVKMKEKGDIPEGYSVSREKKERFSLILESASTNQTSMYLCASRGGDYSNQPQHFGDGTRLSIL.

As concerns this clone: Within the sample, other DNA sequences also encode this same CDR3. The chain is built from TRBV20-1 and TRBJ2-5; D gene uncertain. V was shortened by 3 bases and J by 5 bases, with 7 bases between the two germline ends. The CDR3 is 11 residues long. Per the germline V gene, CDR1 is DFQATT and CDR2 is SNEGSKA (reference sequence). CDR3 sequence: CSARARETQYF. The DNA of the CDR3 is TGCAGTGCTAGGGCACGGGAGACCCAGTACTTC.

The genes are TRBV29-1 and TRBJ1-3; TRBD1 matches 7 bases. This CDR3 region has 13 residues. V gave up 2 bases and J gave up 4 bases; unmatched junction bases: 2. Germline V CDR1 and CDR2: SQVTM, ANQGSEA. CDR3 nucleotides: TGCAGCGTTGAAAGGGGGCCCGGAAACACCATATATTTT. Protein product: CSVERGPGNTIYF.

This clone was detected once. The rearrangement uses TRBV27 and TRBJ2-7, with D possibly matching TRBD1 (7 bases). V was clipped by 6 bases and J by 5 bases, with 14 bases between them. The germline CDR1 and CDR2 sequences are MNHEY and SMNVEV (reference sequence). The CDR3 is 13 residues long. In nucleotides, the CDR3 is TGTGCCAGCAGCAACGCGGGACAGCACGAGCAGTACTTC. Protein: CASSNAGQHEQYF.

This clone is a singleton in its sample. The chain links TRBV29-1 to TRBJ2-7; 14 bases align to TRBD2. The CDR3 has 13 residues. The J segment lost 6 bases and the V segment lost 7 bases, leaving 5 bases of the junction unmatched. Germline V lookup: CDR1 SQVTM, CDR2 ANQGSEA. CDR3 sequence (DNA): TGCAGCGCCAGACTAGCGGGAGGGTCCGAGCAGTACTTC. Residues: CSARLAGGSEQYF.

On this clone: Other DNA sequences in this specimen translate into the identical CDR3. This sequence joins TRBV4-2 and TRBJ2-2; 10 bases fit TRBD2. The germline CDR1 and CDR2 sequences are LGHNA and YNFKEQ. This CDR3 contains 16 residues. Trimming removed 4 bases from V and 1 base from J; junction bases left unmatched: 3. CDR3 loop: CASSPGLARNTGELFF. The CDR3 region has the DNA TGTGCCAGCAGCCCGGGACTAGCGAGGAACACCGGGGAGCTGTTTTTT.

In nucleotides, the CDR3 is TGTGCCAGCACCCGCGGCGGGATTTCAGGCGAGCAGTACTTC. Its translation is CASTRGGISGEQYF. The chain uses TRBV28 and TRBJ2-7; tentatively, D is TRBD2 (6 bases). Trimming removed 7 bases at V and 6 bases at J, with 19 bases between. CDR3 length: 14 residues. The germline gives CDR1 MDHEN, CDR2 SYDVKM.

The V gene is TRBV4-2, the J gene TRBJ2-2; D is unresolved. The germline gives CDR1 LGHNA, CDR2 YNFKEQ. The V end lost 4 bases, the J end lost 5 bases, and 20 bases lay between the germline ends. CDR3 size: 17 residues. The CDR3 spells CASSLAATDAGTGELFF. CDR3 coding DNA: TGTGCCAGCAGCCTGGCGGCGACGGACGCCGGAACCGGGGAGCTGTTTTTT.

As for this clone: The same CDR3 is also encoded by other DNA sequences in this sample. The genes are TRBV5-1 and TRBJ2-5; D assignment may be TRBD1 or TRBD2 (5 bases each). Germline assignment: CDR1 SGHRS and CDR2 YFSETQ. The germline V and J ends were trimmed by 2 bases and 2 bases, with 13 bases remaining between them. The CDR3 covers 15 residues. The CDR3 region has the DNA TGCGCCAGCAGCTTATCGGGGACGCTACAAGAGACCCAGTACTTC. This translates into CASSLSGTLQETQYF.

This clone was recorded a few times. Other nucleotide sequences in the sample specify the same CDR3. CDR3: CSARQGYEQYF. CDR3 DNA sequence: TGCAGTGCTCGACAGGGCTACGAGCAGTACTTC. V usage is TRBV20-1 and J usage is TRBJ2-7, with TRBD1 matching over 7 bases. Germline values: CDR1 DFQATT, CDR2 SNEGSKA (reference sequence). The CDR3 is made up of 11 amino acids. V lost 5 bases, J lost 3 bases, and 1 base stayed unmatched.

The chain couples TRBV28 to TRBJ1-2; D gene unclear. There are 12 residues in the CDR3. V was clipped by 5 bases and J by 8 bases, with 12 bases between them. The V gene's germline CDR1 is MDHEN and CDR2 SYDVKM. As DNA, the CDR3 is TGTGCCAGCAGTCTCAGCGTCTCGGGCTACACCTTC. It specifies CASSLSVSGYTF.

The rearrangement joins TRBV10-3 to TRBJ2-3; D perhaps matches TRBD2 (6 bases). Germline V lookup: CDR1 ENHRY, CDR2 SYGVKD. The length of the CDR3 is 14 residues. The CDR3 nucleotides read TGTGCAACCACGGGAGTTCTCACCACAGATACGCAGTATTTT. It codes for CATTGVLTTDTQYF.

The V gene is TRBV7-9, the J gene TRBJ1-3, with unresolved D. Trimming removed 6 bases at V and 1 base at J, with 16 bases between. CDR3 length equals 16 residues. Germline CDR1 reads SEHNR; CDR2 reads FQNEAQ (reference sequence). Here the CDR3 reads CASRHNGRGSGNTIYF. The CDR3 DNA reads as TGTGCCAGCAGGCATAACGGACGGGGATCTGGAAACACCATATATTTT.

The chain uses TRBV5-4 and TRBJ1-4; maybe TRBD1 (5 bases). Trimming left V 3 bases short and J 2 bases short, with 14 bases between. CDR1 and CDR2 (germline): SGHNT, YYREEE (reference sequence). The CDR3 is 16 amino acids. The chain's CDR3 is CASSSSIGVTNEKLFF. The CDR3 nucleotides are TGTGCCAGCAGCTCCAGTATAGGGGTGACTAATGAAAAACTGTTTTTT.

The chain uses TRBV28 and TRBJ1-2; the match to TRBD1 covers 8 bases. The J segment lost 3 bases and the V segment lost 5 bases, leaving 8 bases of the junction unmatched. The CDR3 contains 15 residues. Per the germline V gene, CDR1 is MDHEN and CDR2 is SYDVKM. Written as DNA, the CDR3 is TGTGCCAGCAGTAAGACCGGACAGGGTTACTATGGCTACACCTTC. Its protein product is CASSKTGQGYYGYTF.

The J gene is TRBJ1-4, the V gene TRBV6-5; TRBD1 might be the D (5 bases). Germline V CDR1 and CDR2: MNHEY, SVGAGI. This CDR3 has 15 residues. Trimming shortened V by 0 bases and J by 6 bases, and 11 bases separated the two germline ends. Here the CDR3 DNA reads TGTGCCAGCAGTTACTCGGCAGGGTCCTATGAAAAACTGTTTTTT. Residues: CASSYSAGSYEKLFF.